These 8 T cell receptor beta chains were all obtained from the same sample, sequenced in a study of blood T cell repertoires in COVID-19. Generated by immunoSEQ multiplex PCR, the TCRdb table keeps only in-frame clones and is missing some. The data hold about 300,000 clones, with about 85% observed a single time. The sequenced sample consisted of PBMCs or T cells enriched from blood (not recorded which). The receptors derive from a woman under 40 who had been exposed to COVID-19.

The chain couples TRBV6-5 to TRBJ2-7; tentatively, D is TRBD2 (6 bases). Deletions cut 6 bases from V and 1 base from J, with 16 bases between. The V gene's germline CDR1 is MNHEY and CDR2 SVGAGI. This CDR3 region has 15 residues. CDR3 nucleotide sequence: TGTGCCAGCAGGACGGGGGAACGCTTTTCCTACGAGCAGTACTTC. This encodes CASRTGERFSYEQYF.

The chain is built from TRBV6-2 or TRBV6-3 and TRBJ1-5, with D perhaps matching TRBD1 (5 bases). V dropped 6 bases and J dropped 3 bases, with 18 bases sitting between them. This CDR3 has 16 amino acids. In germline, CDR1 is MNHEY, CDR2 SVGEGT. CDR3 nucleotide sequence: TGTGCCAGCAGCCCCTTCATGGACATCTCCAATCAGCCCCAGCATTTT. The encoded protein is CASSPFMDISNQPQHF.

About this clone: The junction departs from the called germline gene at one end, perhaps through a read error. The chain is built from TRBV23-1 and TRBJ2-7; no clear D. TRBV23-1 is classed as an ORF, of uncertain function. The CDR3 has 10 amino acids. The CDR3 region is CASSQPSYDF. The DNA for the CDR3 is TGCGCCAGCAGTCAACCCTCCTATGACTTC.

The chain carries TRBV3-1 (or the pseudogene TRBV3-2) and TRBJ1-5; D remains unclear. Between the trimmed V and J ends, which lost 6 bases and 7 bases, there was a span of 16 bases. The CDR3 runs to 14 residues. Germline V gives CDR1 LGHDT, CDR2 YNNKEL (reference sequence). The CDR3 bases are TGTGCCAGCAGTCTAAGCGGGAACTGGCAGCCCCAGCATTTT. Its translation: CASSLSGNWQPQHF.

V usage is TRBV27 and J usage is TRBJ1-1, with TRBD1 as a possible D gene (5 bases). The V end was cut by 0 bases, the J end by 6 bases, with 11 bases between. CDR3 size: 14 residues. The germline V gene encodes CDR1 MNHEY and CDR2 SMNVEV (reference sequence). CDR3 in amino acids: CASSLSWGGAEAFF. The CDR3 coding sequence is TGTGCCAGCAGTTTATCCTGGGGGGGGGCTGAAGCTTTCTTT.

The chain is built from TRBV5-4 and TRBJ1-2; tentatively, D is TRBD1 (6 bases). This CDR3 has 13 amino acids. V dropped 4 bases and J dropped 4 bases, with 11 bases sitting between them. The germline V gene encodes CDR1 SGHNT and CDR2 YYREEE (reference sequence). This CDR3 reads CASSIQTGYGYTF. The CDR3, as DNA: TGTGCCAGCAGCATACAGACAGGCTATGGCTACACCTTC.

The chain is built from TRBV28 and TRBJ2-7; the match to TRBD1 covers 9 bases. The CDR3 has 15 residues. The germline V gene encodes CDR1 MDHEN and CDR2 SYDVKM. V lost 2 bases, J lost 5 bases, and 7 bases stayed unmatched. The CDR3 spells CASSLQGQGAHEQYF. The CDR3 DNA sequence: TGTGCCAGCAGTTTACAGGGACAGGGAGCCCACGAGCAGTACTTC.

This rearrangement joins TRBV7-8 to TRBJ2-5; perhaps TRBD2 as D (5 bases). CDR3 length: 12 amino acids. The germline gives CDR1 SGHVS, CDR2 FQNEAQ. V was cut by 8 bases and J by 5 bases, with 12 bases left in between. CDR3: CASCMSGETQYF. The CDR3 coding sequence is TGTGCCAGCTGCATGAGCGGCGAGACCCAGTACTTC.